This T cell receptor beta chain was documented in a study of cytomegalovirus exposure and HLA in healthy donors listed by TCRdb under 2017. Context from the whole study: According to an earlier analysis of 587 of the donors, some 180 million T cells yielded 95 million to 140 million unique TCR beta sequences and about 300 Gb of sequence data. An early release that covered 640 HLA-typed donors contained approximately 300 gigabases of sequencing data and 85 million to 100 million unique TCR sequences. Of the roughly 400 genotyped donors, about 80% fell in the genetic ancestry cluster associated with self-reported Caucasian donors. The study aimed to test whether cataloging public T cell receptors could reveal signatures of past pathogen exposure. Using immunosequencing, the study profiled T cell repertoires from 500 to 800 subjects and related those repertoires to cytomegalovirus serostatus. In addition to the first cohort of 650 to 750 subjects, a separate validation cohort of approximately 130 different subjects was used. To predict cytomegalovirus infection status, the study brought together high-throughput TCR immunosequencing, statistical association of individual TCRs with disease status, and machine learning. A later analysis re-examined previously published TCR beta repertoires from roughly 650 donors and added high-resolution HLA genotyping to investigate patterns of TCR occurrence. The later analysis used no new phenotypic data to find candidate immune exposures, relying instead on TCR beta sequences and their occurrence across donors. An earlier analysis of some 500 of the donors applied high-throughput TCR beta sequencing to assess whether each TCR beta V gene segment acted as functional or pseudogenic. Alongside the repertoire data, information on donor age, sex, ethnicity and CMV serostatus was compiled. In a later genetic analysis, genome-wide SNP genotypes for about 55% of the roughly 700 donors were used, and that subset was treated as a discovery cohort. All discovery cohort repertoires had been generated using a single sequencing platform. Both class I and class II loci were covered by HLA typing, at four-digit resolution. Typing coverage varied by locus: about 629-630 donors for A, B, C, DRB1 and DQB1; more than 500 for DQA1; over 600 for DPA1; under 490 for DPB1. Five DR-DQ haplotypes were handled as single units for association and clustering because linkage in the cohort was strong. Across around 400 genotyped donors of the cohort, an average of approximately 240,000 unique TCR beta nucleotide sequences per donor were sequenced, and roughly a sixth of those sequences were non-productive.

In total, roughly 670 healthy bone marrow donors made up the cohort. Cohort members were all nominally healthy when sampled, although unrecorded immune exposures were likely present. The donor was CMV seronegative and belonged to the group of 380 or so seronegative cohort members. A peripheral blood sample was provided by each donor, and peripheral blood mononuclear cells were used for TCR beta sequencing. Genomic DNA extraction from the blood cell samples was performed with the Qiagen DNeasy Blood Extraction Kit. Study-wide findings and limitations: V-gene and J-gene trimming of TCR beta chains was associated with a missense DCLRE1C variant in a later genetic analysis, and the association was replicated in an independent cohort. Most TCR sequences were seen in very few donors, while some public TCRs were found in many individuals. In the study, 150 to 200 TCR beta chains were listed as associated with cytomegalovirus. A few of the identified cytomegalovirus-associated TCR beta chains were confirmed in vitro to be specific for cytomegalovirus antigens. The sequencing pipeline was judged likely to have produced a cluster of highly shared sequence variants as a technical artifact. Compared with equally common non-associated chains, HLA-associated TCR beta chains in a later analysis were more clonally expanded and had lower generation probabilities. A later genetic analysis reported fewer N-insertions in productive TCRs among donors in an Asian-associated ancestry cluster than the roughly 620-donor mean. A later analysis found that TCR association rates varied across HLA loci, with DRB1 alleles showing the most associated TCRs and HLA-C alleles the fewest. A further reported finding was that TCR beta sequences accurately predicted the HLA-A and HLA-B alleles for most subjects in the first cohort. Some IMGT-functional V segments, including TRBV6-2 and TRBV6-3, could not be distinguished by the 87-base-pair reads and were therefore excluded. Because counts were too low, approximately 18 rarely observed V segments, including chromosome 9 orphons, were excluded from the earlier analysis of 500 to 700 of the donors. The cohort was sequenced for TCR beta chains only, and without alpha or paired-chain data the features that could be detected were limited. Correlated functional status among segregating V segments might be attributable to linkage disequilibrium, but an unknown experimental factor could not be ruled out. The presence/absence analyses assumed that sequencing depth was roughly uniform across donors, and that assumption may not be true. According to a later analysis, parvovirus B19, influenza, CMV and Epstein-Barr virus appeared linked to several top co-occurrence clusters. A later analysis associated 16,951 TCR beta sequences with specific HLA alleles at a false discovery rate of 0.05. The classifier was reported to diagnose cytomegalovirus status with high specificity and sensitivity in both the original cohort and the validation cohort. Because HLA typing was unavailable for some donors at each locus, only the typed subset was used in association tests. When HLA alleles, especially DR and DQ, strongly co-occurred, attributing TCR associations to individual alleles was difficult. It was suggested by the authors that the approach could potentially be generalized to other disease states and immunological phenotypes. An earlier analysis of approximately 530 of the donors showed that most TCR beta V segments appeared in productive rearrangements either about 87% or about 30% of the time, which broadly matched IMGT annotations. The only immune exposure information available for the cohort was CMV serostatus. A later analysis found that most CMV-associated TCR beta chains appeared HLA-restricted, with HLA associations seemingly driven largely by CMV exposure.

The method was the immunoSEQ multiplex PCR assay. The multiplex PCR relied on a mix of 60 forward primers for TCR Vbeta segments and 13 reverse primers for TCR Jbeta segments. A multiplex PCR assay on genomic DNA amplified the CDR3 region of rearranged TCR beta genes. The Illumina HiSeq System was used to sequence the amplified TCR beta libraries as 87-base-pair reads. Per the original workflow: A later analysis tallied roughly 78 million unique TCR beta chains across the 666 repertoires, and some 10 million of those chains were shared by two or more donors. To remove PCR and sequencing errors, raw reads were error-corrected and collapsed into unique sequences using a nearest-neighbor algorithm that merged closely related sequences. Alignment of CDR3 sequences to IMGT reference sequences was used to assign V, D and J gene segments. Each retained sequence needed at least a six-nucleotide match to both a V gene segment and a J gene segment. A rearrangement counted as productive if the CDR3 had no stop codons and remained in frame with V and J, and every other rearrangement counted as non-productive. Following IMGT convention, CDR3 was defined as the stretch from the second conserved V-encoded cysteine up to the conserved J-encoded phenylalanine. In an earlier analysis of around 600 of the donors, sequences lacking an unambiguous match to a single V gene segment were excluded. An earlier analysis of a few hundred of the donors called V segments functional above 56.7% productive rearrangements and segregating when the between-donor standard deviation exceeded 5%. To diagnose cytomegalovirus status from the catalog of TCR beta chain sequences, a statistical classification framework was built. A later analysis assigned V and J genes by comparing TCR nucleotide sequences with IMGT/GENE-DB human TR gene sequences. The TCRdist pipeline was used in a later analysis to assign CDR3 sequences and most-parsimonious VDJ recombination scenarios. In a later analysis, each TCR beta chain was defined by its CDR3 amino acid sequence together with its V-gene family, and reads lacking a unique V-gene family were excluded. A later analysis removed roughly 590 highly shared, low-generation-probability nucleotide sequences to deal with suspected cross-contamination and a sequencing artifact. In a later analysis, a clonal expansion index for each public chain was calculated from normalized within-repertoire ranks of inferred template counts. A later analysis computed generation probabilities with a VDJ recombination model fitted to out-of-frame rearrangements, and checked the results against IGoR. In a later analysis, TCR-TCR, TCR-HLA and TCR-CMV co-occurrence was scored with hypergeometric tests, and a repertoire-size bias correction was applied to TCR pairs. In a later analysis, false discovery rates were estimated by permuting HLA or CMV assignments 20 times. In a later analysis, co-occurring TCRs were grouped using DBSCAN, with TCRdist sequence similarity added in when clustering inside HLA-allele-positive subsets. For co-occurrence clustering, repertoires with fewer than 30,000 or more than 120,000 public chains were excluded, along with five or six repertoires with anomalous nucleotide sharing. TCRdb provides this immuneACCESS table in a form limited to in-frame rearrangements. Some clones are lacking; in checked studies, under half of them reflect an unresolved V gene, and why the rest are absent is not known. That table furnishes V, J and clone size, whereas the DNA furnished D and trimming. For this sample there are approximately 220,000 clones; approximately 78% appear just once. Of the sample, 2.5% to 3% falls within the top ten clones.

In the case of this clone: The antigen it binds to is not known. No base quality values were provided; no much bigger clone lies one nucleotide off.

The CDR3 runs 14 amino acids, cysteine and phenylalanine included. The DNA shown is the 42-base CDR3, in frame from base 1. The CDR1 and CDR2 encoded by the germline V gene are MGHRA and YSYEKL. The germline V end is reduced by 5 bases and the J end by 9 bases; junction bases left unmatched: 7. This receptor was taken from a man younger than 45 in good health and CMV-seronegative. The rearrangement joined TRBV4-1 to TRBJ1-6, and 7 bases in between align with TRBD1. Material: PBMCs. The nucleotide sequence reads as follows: TGCGCCAGCAGCACTCGACAGGGCCGTTCACCCCTCCACTTT. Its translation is CASSTRQGRSPLHF.